A selection of T cell receptor beta chains follows, all from one sample in a study of Ad26.COV2.S vaccination and SARS-CoV-2 variants. Produced via immunoSEQ multiplex PCR; TCRdb's table is partial and in-frame only. The data show hundreds of thousands of clones, about nine tenths seen once. The sample here was peripheral blood, taken in a trial of Ad26.COV2.S vaccine versus placebo. The receptors come from a person between 18 and 65 years old who received the Ad26.COV2.S COVID-19 vaccine or a placebo. Both conserved end residues are part of each CDR3. D genes are given only for firm matches. Size tells how often a clone was seen (once, few, many) or the class of an expanded clone, and some rows leave it out.

d_call	v_call	j_call	clone_size	cdr3_aa	cdr3_nt
TRBD1	TRBV18	TRBJ1-2	once	CASSLGTDYGYTF	TGTGCCAGCTCCCTAGGGACAGACTATGGCTACACCTTC
NA	TRBV6-1	TRBJ1-6	NA	CASSAPPLHF	TGTGCCAGCAGTGCGCCCCCCCTCCACTTT
TRBD1	TRBV4-1	TRBJ1-1	NA	CASRNPGQGPVAFF	TGCGCCAGCAGGAATCCGGGACAGGGACCAGTAGCTTTCTTT
TRBD1	TRBV11-3	TRBJ2-2	NA	CASSRQGGEPEELFF	TGTGCCAGCAGCCGACAGGGTGGAGAACCGGAGGAGCTGTTTTTT
TRBD1	TRBV19	TRBJ1-5	NA	CASSPGTAYSNQPQHF	TGTGCCAGTAGCCCGGGGACAGCATATAGCAATCAGCCCCAGCATTTT
NA	TRBV27	TRBJ1-1	NA	CASSRPGTEAFF	TGTGCCAGCAGTCGTCCGGGGACTGAAGCTTTCTTT
NA	TRBV9	TRBJ1-6	NA	CASSPSSDSPLHF	TGTGCCAGCAGCCCCTCCAGTGATTCACCCCTCCACTTT
NA	TRBV6-2/TRBV6-3	TRBJ2-7	NA	CASSYSGVPGEQYF	TGTGCCAGCAGTTACTCGGGGGTCCCGGGGGAGCAGTACTTC
TRBD1	TRBV5-4	TRBJ1-2	NA	CASSLAGQGVGGYTF	TGTGCCAGCAGCTTGGCAGGACAGGGGGTTGGTGGCTACACCTTC
NA	TRBV5-1	TRBJ2-2	NA	CASTLSSGGSTGELFF	TGCGCCAGCACCTTATCCTCGGGGGGCTCCACCGGGGAGCTGTTTTTT
TRBD1	TRBV5-8	TRBJ1-5	NA	CASSLRTGVISPQHF	TGTGCCAGCAGCTTGAGGACAGGAGTAATCAGCCCCCAGCATTTT
NA	TRBV7-2	TRBJ2-7	NA	CASSSVGEVTAYEQYF	TGTGCCAGCAGCTCCGTGGGCGAGGTAACAGCCTACGAGCAGTACTTC
TRBD2	TRBV18	TRBJ2-7	NA	CASSTSGSYEQYF	TGTGCCAGCTCGACTAGCGGATCCTACGAGCAGTACTTC
NA	TRBV12-3/TRBV12-4	TRBJ1-4	NA	CASSPQTPSELFF	TGTGCCAGCAGTCCTCAGACACCGTCAGAACTGTTTTTT
TRBD2	TRBV9	TRBJ2-1	NA	CASSASGTSGSSYNEQFF	TGTGCCAGCAGCGCCTCCGGGACTAGCGGGAGCTCCTACAATGAGCAGTTCTTC
NA	TRBV9	TRBJ1-5	few	CASSVGISSNQPQHF	TGTGCCAGCAGCGTAGGCATCTCAAGCAATCAGCCCCAGCATTTT
TRBD1	TRBV4-1	TRBJ2-1	once	CASSHTLGDRGRNEQFF	TGCGCCAGCAGCCACACACTAGGTGACAGGGGGCGCAATGAGCAGTTCTTC
NA	TRBV11-2	TRBJ2-1	NA	CASSLAGILNEQFF	TGTGCCAGCAGCTTAGCAGGGATCCTTAATGAGCAGTTCTTC
TRBD1	TRBV5-1	TRBJ1-2	NA	CASSYAGQGRNGYTF	TGCGCCAGCAGCTACGCGGGACAGGGGCGTAATGGCTACACCTTC
NA	TRBV6-2/TRBV6-3	TRBJ1-2	NA	CASSTINYGYTF	TGTGCCAGCAGCACAATAAACTATGGCTACACTTTC
TRBD2	TRBV5-1	TRBJ2-7	NA	CASSLVTSGSYEQYF	TGCGCCAGCAGCTTGGTAACTAGCGGGTCCTACGAGCAGTACTTC
NA	TRBV7-2	TRBJ1-2	NA	CASSLTRDTTNYGYTF	TGTGCCAGCAGCTTAACTCGGGACACAACTAACTATGGCTACACCTTC
TRBD1	TRBV7-8	TRBJ2-2	once	CAGSGTGFPGELFF	TGTGCCGGCTCCGGGACAGGGTTCCCCGGGGAGCTGTTTTTT
TRBD1	TRBV28	TRBJ2-7	once	CASSFPRDSSAQYF	TGTGCCAGCAGTTTCCCCCGGGACAGTTCAGCACAGTACTTC
TRBD1	TRBV11-2	TRBJ1-6	NA	CASSPRQGNNSPLHF	TGTGCCAGCAGCCCTCGACAGGGGAATAATTCACCCCTCCACTTT
NA	TRBV5-6	TRBJ1-4	NA	CASSPRDINEKLFF	TGTGCCAGCAGCCCCCGGGACATTAATGAAAAACTGTTTTTT
NA	TRBV9	TRBJ2-2	once	CASSVGGSSTGELFF	TGTGCCAGCAGCGTAGGAGGGAGTTCCACCGGGGAGCTGTTTTTT
NA	TRBV11-2	TRBJ1-2	many	CASSRLGIGREGYGYTF	TGTGCCAGCAGCCGTTTAGGGATCGGTAGGGAGGGCTATGGCTACACCTTC
NA	TRBV5-5	TRBJ1-4	NA	CASSKPRQVVGEKLFF	TGTGCCAGCAGCAAACCCAGACAGGTAGTAGGAGAAAAACTGTTTTTT
NA	TRBV9	TRBJ1-5	many	CASSVEPGNQPQHF	TGTGCCAGCAGCGTAGAACCTGGCAATCAGCCCCAGCATTTT
NA	TRBV5-1	TRBJ2-3	NA	CASSLVLVSDTQYF	TGCGCCAGCAGCTTGGTATTGGTTTCAGATACGCAGTATTTT
NA	TRBV6-5	TRBJ1-1	NA	CASSTTGMNTEAFF	TGTGCCAGCAGTACCACAGGGATGAACACTGAAGCTTTCTTT
NA	TRBV12-3/TRBV12-4	TRBJ2-3	NA	CASGITDTQYF	TGTGCCAGCGGGATCACAGATACGCAGTATTTT
NA	TRBV7-9	TRBJ1-1	NA	CASSGGDSPPEAFF	TGTGCCAGCAGCGGGGGGGACTCACCTCCTGAAGCTTTCTTT
NA	TRBV6-5	TRBJ2-3	NA	CASSPDGLSPDTQYF	TGTGCCAGCAGTCCCGATGGGCTAAGCCCAGATACGCAGTATTTT
NA	TRBV30	TRBJ1-4	NA	CAWSTWAKNEKLFF	TGTGCCTGGAGTACCTGGGCGAAGAATGAAAAACTGTTTTTT
NA	TRBV7-3	TRBJ2-2	few	CASSLWGPGADTGELFF	TGTGCCAGCAGCTTATGGGGGCCGGGGGCGGACACCGGGGAGCTGTTTTTT
NA	TRBV21-1	TRBJ1-1	NA	CASITDGCTEAFF	TGTGCCAGCATTACAGACGGTTGCACTGAAGCTTTCTTT
NA	TRBV10-3	TRBJ2-2	NA	CAHGKGGTGELFF	TGTGCTCATGGCAAGGGGGGAACCGGGGAGCTGTTTTTT
TRBD1	TRBV27	TRBJ1-5	NA	CASSSSGTGSQPQHF	TGTGCCAGCAGTTCCTCCGGGACAGGGAGTCAGCCCCAGCATTTT
TRBD1	TRBV5-1	TRBJ1-1	NA	CASSFGTGMNTEAFF	TGCGCCAGCAGCTTCGGGACAGGGATGAACACTGAAGCTTTCTTT
NA	TRBV6-5	TRBJ1-2	NA	CASSYYGDGYTF	TGTGCCAGCAGTTACTACGGGGATGGCTACACCTTC
TRBD2	TRBV5-4	TRBJ2-1	NA	CASSLPAGGLNEQFF	TGTGCCAGCAGCTTACCCGCGGGGGGGCTAAATGAGCAGTTCTTC
TRBD1	TRBV5-4	TRBJ1-5	once	CASSLEDRGCQPQHF	TGTGCCAGCAGCTTGGAGGACAGGGGGTGTCAGCCCCAGCATTTT
NA	TRBV28	TRBJ1-6	NA	CASRGGRTNSPLHF	TGTGCCAGCAGAGGTGGGCGGACTAATTCACCCCTCCACTTT